These 27 T cell receptor beta chains share one sample of origin, sequenced in a study of T-cell memory formation after mild COVID-19 (dated by TCRdb to the early 2020s). Library preparation employed 5' RACE. Instrument used: Illumina NovaSeq 6000. TCRdb itself trimmed the public reads at Q25 with fastp, ran MiXCR and retained productive beta chains. Each record represents a unique CDR3 protein, reported with the most common genes and DNA among its rows. Across this sample there are 500,000 to 650,000 distinct CDR3 sequences, with about 20% seen only once. Under 8.5% of the sample is in the top ten clones. Sequencing was done on a sample of PBMCs or a T cell subset sorted from them (not recorded which). These receptors were taken from an adult woman who had mild COVID-19 (a few samples of this study predate the infection). The sample titles of this study are shuffled in the database, so cell type and time point are left out; the donor was told from shared clones.

This clonotype was seen a handful of times. The genes are TRBV7-2 and TRBJ1-2, with 7 bases identical to TRBD1. The length of the CDR3 is 16 residues. Germline V gene data show CDR1 as SGHTA and CDR2 as FQGNSA. Trimming took 5 bases from V and 4 from J; bases not matched to a gene: 13. Here the CDR3 reads CASSPKPGQNLYGYTF. CDR3 DNA: TGTGCCAGCAGCCCCAAACCGGGACAGAACCTCTATGGCTACACCTTC.

This chain links TRBV6-6 with TRBJ2-7; unclear D gene. This CDR3 contains 12 residues. Germline V gives CDR1 MNHNY, CDR2 SVGAGI (reference sequence). Between the trimmed V and J ends, which lost 2 bases and 2 bases, there was a span of 4 bases. DNA of the CDR3: TGTGCCAGCAGTTACCGGACCTACGAGCAGTACTTC. Its translation is CASSYRTYEQYF.

This clonotype was counted only a few times. The J gene is TRBJ2-3, the V gene TRBV20-1; D may be TRBD1 (6 bases). Germline V gene data show CDR1 as DFQATT and CDR2 as SNEGSKA (reference sequence). The V end lost 3 bases, the J end lost 1 base, and 14 bases lay between the germline ends. This CDR3 region has 15 residues. DNA for the CDR3: TGCAGTGCTAGGGCACAGGGTGGGCGCACAGATACGCAGTATTTT. Translation: CSARAQGGRTDTQYF.

This clonotype was seen only a few times. The chain recombines TRBV15 with TRBJ2-1; 9 positions match TRBD2. V lost 0 bases, J lost 9 bases, and 0 bases stayed unmatched. This CDR3 spans 13 amino acids. Germline-derived CDR1 and CDR2 are LNHNV and YYDKDF (reference sequence). The CDR3 region has the DNA TGTGCCACCAGCAGAGATAGCGGGAGTGAGCAGTTCTTC. This codes for CATSRDSGSEQFF.

Only a few counts were recorded for this clonotype. The chain has TRBV4-1 and TRBJ1-2; weak D call: TRBD1 (5 bases). The CDR3 has 15 amino acids. V lost 0 bases and J 5 bases, leaving 13 bases between the germline ends. Per the germline V gene, CDR1 is MGHRA and CDR2 is YSYEKL. CDR3 sequence reads: CASSQDLTGSYGYTF. Here the CDR3 DNA reads TGCGCCAGCAGCCAAGATCTCACAGGTTCATATGGCTACACCTTC.

This clonotype was picked up many times. J is TRBJ2-3 and V is TRBV5-1; a possible D gene is TRBD2 (6 bases). The CDR3 covers 13 residues. CDR1 and CDR2 from the germline V gene are SGHRS and YFSETQ. The V end lost 4 bases, the J end lost 4 bases, and 10 bases lay between the germline ends. The CDR3 coding sequence is TGCGCCAGCAGCCGGACTATCCCAGATACGCAGTATTTT. Translating it yields CASSRTIPDTQYF.

As DNA, the CDR3 is TGCAGTGCTTGGACAGACGAGTCTAGCACAGATACGCAGTATTTT. Its protein product is CSAWTDESSTDTQYF. V usage is TRBV20-1 and J usage is TRBJ2-3; TRBD1 is a possible D gene (6 bases). Trimming left V 5 bases short and J 0 bases short, with 15 bases between. CDR3 length: 15 amino acids. Germline V gene lookup returns CDR1 DFQATT and CDR2 SNEGSKA (reference sequence).

The table lists this clonotype with a few counts. The chain is built from TRBV20-1 and TRBJ2-2; TRBD2 is a possible D gene (7 bases). Germline-derived CDR1 and CDR2 are DFQATT and SNEGSKA (reference sequence). V was cut by 5 bases and J by 2 bases, with 18 bases left in between. The CDR3 covers 16 residues. Written as DNA, the CDR3 is TGCAGTGCTCGCCCGGGGGGCCGGCTTAACACCGGGGAGCTGTTTTTT. Translated: CSARPGGRLNTGELFF.

V is TRBV2 and J is TRBJ2-2; a weak D match, TRBD1 (5 bases). Trimming removed 3 bases from V and 4 bases from J, with 12 bases in between. CDR3 size: 15 residues. The germline CDR1 and CDR2 sequences are SNHLY and FYNNEI. CDR3: CASSDRQGGTGELFF. The CDR3 DNA sequence: TGTGCCAGCAGTGACCGGCAGGGCGGCACCGGGGAGCTGTTTTTT.

Many counts were recorded for this clonotype. V and J are TRBV7-2 and TRBJ2-6; 9 bases fit TRBD2. The CDR3 covers 18 residues. The V segment lost 1 base and the J segment 0 bases; nucleotides outside the gene matches: 4. From germline, CDR1 is SGHTA and CDR2 FQGNSA. Here the CDR3 DNA reads TGTGCCAGCAGCTTAGTGTCTAGCGGGAACTCTGGGGCCAACGTCCTGACTTTC. Translating gives CASSLVSSGNSGANVLTF.

The chain joins TRBV25-1 to TRBJ2-7; a weak D match, TRBD1 (5 bases). V lost 3 bases to trimming and J lost 2 bases, with 14 bases between them. This CDR3 region has 15 residues. CDR1 and CDR2 from the germline V gene are MGHDK and SYGVNS. The CDR3 nucleotides read TGTGCCAGCAGTGACTCCCAGGGTAACCCCTACGAGCAGTACTTC. This translates into CASSDSQGNPYEQYF.

This clonotype was detected only a few times. This chain links TRBV12-3 or TRBV12-4 with TRBJ2-3; perhaps TRBD1 as D (6 bases). Trimming removed 7 bases from V and 5 bases from J, with 16 bases in between. This CDR3 contains 14 residues. CDR3 region: CASNLGASRDTQYF. In DNA form, the CDR3 reads TGTGCCAGCAACTTGGGGGCTTCGAGAGATACGCAGTATTTT.

The V gene is TRBV29-1, the J gene TRBJ2-2, with 11 bases lining up with TRBD2. V lost 7 bases and J lost 5; bases outside the gene matches: 6. Germline V gene lookup returns CDR1 SQVTM and CDR2 ANQGSEA. This CDR3 contains 14 residues. The CDR3 sequence is CSGRRTSGTGELFF. DNA for the CDR3: TGCAGCGGCCGTAGGACTAGCGGGACCGGGGAGCTGTTTTTT.

V usage is TRBV4-1 and J usage is TRBJ1-1; TRBD1 might be the D (6 bases). From germline, CDR1 is MGHRA and CDR2 YSYEKL. The CDR3 has 16 amino acids. With 4 bases removed from V and 3 bases from J, the gap between germline ends came to 18 bases. The CDR3 sequence is CASSLPGGARDTEAFF. The CDR3 bases are TGCGCCAGCAGCCTCCCCGGGGGGGCGCGGGACACTGAAGCTTTCTTT.

This clonotype occurred a few times. The rearrangement uses TRBV6-2 or TRBV6-3 and TRBJ2-7; no clear D gene. CDR3 size: 12 residues. V was pared by 6 bases and J by 7 bases, with 13 bases between. The germline V gene has CDR1 MNHEY and CDR2 SVGEGT. CDR3 bases: TGTGCCAGCAGGACATCAGTCGGGGAGCAGTACTTC. Translated: CASRTSVGEQYF.

This clonotype has ten or more counts. The rearrangement joins TRBV20-1 to TRBJ1-1, with no clear D. Germline CDR1 and CDR2: DFQATT and SNEGSKA (reference sequence). Trimming left V 6 bases short and J 7 bases short, with 12 bases between. The CDR3 has 11 amino acids. CDR3 coding DNA: TGCAGTGCCCCGCGGGATTTTGAAGCTTTCTTT. Translating it yields CSAPRDFEAFF.

The V call is TRBV2, the J call TRBJ2-7; D unresolved. V lost 4 bases, J lost 2 bases, and 9 bases lay in between. The CDR3 consists of 13 residues. In germline, CDR1 is SNHLY, CDR2 FYNNEI. As DNA, the CDR3 is TGTGCCAGCAGTGCACGGCTCCCCTACGAGCAGTACTTC. The encoded protein is CASSARLPYEQYF. Full variable domain (outside the CDR3, taken from reference TRBV2 and TRBJ2-7): EPEVTQTPSHQVTQMGQEVILRCVPISNHLYFYWYRQILGQKVEFLVSFYNNEISEKSEIFDDQFSVERPDGSNFTLKIRSTKLEDSAMYFCASSARLPYEQYFGPGTRLTVT.

Ten or more counts support this clonotype. The J gene is TRBJ2-7, the V gene TRBV20-1, with 7 positions matching TRBD1. The germline CDR1 and CDR2 sequences are DFQATT and SNEGSKA (reference sequence). The length of the CDR3 is 13 residues. Unmatched junction bases numbered 7, after V lost 5 bases and J lost 3 bases. CDR3: CSARQGADYEQYF. CDR3 nucleotides: TGCAGTGCTCGACAGGGAGCAGACTACGAGCAGTACTTC.

This chain links TRBV7-8 with TRBJ2-3, with a tentative D call TRBD2 (5 bases). Germline assignment: CDR1 SGHVS and CDR2 FQNEAQ. V was trimmed by 5 bases and J by 0 bases, leaving 18 bases between them. CDR3 length: 17 residues. The DNA of the CDR3 is TGTGCCAGCAGCCAGAAATTCACGGCGGGTAGCACAGATACGCAGTATTTT. Its translation: CASSQKFTAGSTDTQYF.

The V and J genes are TRBV7-6 and TRBJ2-3; D may match TRBD1 or TRBD2 (6 bases each). V was shortened by 6 bases and J by 5 bases, with 21 bases between the two germline ends. The CDR3 totals 16 residues. Germline CDR1 and CDR2: SGHVS and FNYEAQ. DNA of the CDR3: TGTGCCAGCAGGGGCTTTGCGGGGAGAGGGGGAGATACGCAGTATTTT. Its protein product is CASRGFAGRGGDTQYF.

This rearrangement joins TRBV7-9 to TRBJ2-3; 11 bases match TRBD1. Germline assignment: CDR1 SEHNR and CDR2 FQNEAQ (reference sequence). Trimming cost V 5 bases and J 11 bases; bases outside gene matches: 18. This CDR3 contains 17 residues. CDR3 residues: CASSGGQGAFSRKEQYF. The CDR3, as DNA: TGTGCCAGCAGCGGAGGACAGGGGGCTTTTAGCCGTAAGGAGCAGTATTTT.

This clonotype was seen more than once but under ten times. The chain is built from TRBV19 and TRBJ2-1; D not certain. CDR1 and CDR2 from the germline V gene are LNHDA and SQIVND (reference sequence). V gave up 0 bases and J gave up 0 bases, with 6 bases separating them. The CDR3 has 15 amino acids. For the CDR3, the DNA is TGTGCCAGTAGTATAGAGAGCAGCTCCTACAATGAGCAGTTCTTC. This translates into CASSIESSSYNEQFF.

The sample holds a few counts of this clonotype. V is TRBV4-2 and J is TRBJ2-7; TRBD1 agrees at 9 bases. With V trimmed by 5 bases and J by 4 bases, 9 bases remained unmatched. The germline V gene has CDR1 LGHNA and CDR2 YNFKEQ. The CDR3 consists of 15 residues. Written as DNA, the CDR3 is TGTGCCAGCAGCAATACCGGGACAGGGATTTACGAGCAGTACTTC. Protein sequence: CASSNTGTGIYEQYF.

This clonotype was found once. The chain carries TRBV5-1 and TRBJ2-3; perhaps TRBD1 as D (6 bases). The tail of the sequence fits TRBJ1-5 better, so the J call may be wrong. Germline V lookup: CDR1 SGHRS, CDR2 YFSETQ. The CDR3 is 16 residues long. CDR3: CASSLDSGGAADTQHF. The DNA for the CDR3 is TGCGCCAGCAGCCTGGATAGCGGGGGGGCGGCAGATACGCAGCATTTT.

CDR3 sequence (DNA): TGTGCCAGCAGTGACGCAAGACAGGGGTCACTCTATGGCTACACCTTC. This encodes CASSDARQGSLYGYTF. The chain combines TRBV25-1 with TRBJ1-2; 8 nucleotides match TRBD1. With 3 bases clipped from V and 4 bases from J, the junction kept 10 bases outside the gene matches. Per germline, CDR1 MGHDK and CDR2 SYGVNS. There are 16 residues in the CDR3.

This clonotype turned up a few times. The chain is built from TRBV6-1 and TRBJ2-3; 12 bases are a match to TRBD2. The V gene end was trimmed by 4 bases and the J gene end by 7 bases; junction bases not matched to a gene: 6. The CDR3 spans 15 residues. Germline assignment: CDR1 MNHNS and CDR2 SASEGT. This CDR3 reads CASSAGLAGSNTQYF. The CDR3 DNA reads as TGTGCCAGCAGTGCCGGACTAGCGGGATCTAATACGCAGTATTTT.

This chain uses TRBV20-1 with TRBJ2-3, with D perhaps matching TRBD2 (6 bases). Germline V gives CDR1 DFQATT, CDR2 SNEGSKA (reference sequence). The CDR3 has 14 amino acids. Trimming cost V 6 bases and J 0 bases, with 13 bases left between them. DNA for the CDR3: TGCAGTGCGAATCTAGCGTCGAGCACAGATACGCAGTATTTT. It translates to CSANLASSTDTQYF.